The 7 T cell receptor beta chains below were found in one sample sequenced in a study of shared clonotypes between healthy human individuals. The naive CD8 population came from CD45RO-negative cells selected for CCR7, without terminally differentiated effector memory CD45RA+ cells. Sequencing used immunoSEQ multiplex PCR; TCRdb keeps in-frame clones, though not all of them. The sample lists around 2,000,000 clones; approximately 94% were seen once. Sequencing was done on a sample of naive CD8+ T cells sorted from blood. These TCRs come from a man younger than 35 in good health.

As regards this clone: Other DNA variants within this sample encode the same CDR3. This CDR3 is CASSQVNSGNTIYF. The CDR3 DNA reads as TGCGCCAGCAGCCAAGTGAACTCTGGAAACACCATATATTTT. This chain connects TRBV4-1 to TRBJ1-3; D remains unclear. The germline V gene has CDR1 MGHRA and CDR2 YSYEKL. This CDR3 comprises 14 residues. The V gene lost 1 base and the J gene lost 0 bases, with 4 bases spanning the gap.

The rearrangement uses TRBV4-3 and TRBJ2-7; no firm D call. Per the germline V gene, CDR1 is LGHNA and CDR2 is YSLEER. The CDR3 spans 15 residues. The V end was cut by 6 bases, the J end by 4 bases, with 19 bases between. The CDR3 sequence is CASSPGAENKYEQYF. The CDR3 DNA reads as TGCGCCAGCAGTCCTGGTGCGGAGAACAAATACGAGCAGTACTTC.

This clone was counted once. The rearrangement joins TRBV5-8 to TRBJ2-7, with D perhaps matching TRBD1 (6 bases). CDR3 length: 13 residues. Trimming took 4 bases from V and 4 from J, leaving 12 bases between them. The germline V gene encodes CDR1 SGHTS and CDR2 YDEGEE. Here the CDR3 DNA reads TGTGCCAGCAGCGTCGGGACATTTTACGAGCAGTACTTC. It is translated as CASSVGTFYEQYF.

This sequence joins TRBV5-1 and TRBJ2-1; 8 nucleotides agree with TRBD1. In germline, CDR1 is SGHRS, CDR2 YFSETQ. V lost 0 bases to trimming and J lost 8 bases; unmatched junction nucleotides: 7. The CDR3 is made up of 15 amino acids. This CDR3 reads CASSLGWQGADEQFF. The CDR3 bases are TGCGCCAGCAGCTTGGGCTGGCAGGGGGCGGATGAGCAGTTCTTC.

The gene calls are TRBV5-6 and TRBJ2-7; D is unresolved. Germline V CDR1 and CDR2: SGHDT, YYEEEE. CDR3 length: 12 amino acids. V dropped 4 bases and J dropped 4 bases, with 9 bases sitting between them. The CDR3 sequence is CASSPGNYEQYF. DNA of the CDR3: TGTGCCAGCAGCCCTGGGAATTACGAGCAGTACTTC.

This chain links TRBV6-6 with TRBJ2-3; D unresolved. Looked up from germline, CDR1 is MNHNY and CDR2 is SVGAGI (reference sequence). The germline V and J ends were trimmed by 4 bases and 1 base, with 12 bases remaining between them. The CDR3 runs to 15 residues. The DNA for the CDR3 is TGTGCCAGCAGTTCCTCGACGGTCCGCACAGATACGCAGTATTTT. This translates into CASSSSTVRTDTQYF.

Comments on this clone: The junction departs from the called germline gene at one end, perhaps through a read error. The V call is TRBV7-7, the J call TRBJ2-5; 8 nucleotides line up with TRBD2. The germline gives CDR1 SSHAT, CDR2 FNYEAQ (reference sequence). The length of the CDR3 is 16 residues. The CDR3 DNA is TGTGCTAGCAGCTTAGGGAGCGGGGGAGATCAAGAGACCCAGTACTTC. Its protein product is CASSLGSGGDQETQYF.